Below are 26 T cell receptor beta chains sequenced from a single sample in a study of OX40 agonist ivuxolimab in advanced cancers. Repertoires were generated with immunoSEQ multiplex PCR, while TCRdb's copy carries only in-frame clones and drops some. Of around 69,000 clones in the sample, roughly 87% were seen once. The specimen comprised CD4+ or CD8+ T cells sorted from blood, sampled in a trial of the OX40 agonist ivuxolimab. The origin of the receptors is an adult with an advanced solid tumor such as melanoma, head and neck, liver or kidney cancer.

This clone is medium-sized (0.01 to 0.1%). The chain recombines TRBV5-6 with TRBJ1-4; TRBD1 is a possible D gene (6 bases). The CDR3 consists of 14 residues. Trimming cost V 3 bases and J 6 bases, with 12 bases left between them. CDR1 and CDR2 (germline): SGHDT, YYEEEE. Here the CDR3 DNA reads TGTGCCAGCAGCTCGGGACATAAGGATGAAAAACTGTTTTTT. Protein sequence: CASSSGHKDEKLFF.

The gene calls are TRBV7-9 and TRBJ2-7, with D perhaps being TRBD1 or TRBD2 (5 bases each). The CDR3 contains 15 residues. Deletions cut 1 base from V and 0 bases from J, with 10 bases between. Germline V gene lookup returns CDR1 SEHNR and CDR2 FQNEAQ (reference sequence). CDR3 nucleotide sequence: TGTGCCAGCAGCTTAGATCGGGGCGGCTCCTACGAGCAGTACTTC. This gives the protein CASSLDRGGSYEQYF.

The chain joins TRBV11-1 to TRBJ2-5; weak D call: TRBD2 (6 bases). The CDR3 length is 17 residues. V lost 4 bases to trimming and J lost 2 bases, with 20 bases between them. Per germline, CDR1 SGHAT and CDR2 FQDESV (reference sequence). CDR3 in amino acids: CASSSRAGGISQETQYF. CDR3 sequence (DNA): TGTGCCAGCAGCTCCCGAGCGGGCGGGATCTCTCAAGAGACCCAGTACTTC.

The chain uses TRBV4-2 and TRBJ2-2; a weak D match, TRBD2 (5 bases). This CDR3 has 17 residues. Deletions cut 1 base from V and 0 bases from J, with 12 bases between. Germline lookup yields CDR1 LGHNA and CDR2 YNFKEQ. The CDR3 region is CASSQVRVDANTGELFF. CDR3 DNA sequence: TGTGCCAGCAGCCAAGTGCGGGTTGACGCGAACACCGGGGAGCTGTTTTTT.

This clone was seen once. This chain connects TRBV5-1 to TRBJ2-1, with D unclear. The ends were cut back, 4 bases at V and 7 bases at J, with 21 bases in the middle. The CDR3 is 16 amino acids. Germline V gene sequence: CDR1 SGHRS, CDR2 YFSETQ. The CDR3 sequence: CASSLLGTTSRNEQFF. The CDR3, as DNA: TGCGCCAGCAGCCTGCTGGGCACAACCTCACGGAATGAGCAGTTCTTC. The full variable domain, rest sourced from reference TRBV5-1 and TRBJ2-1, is KAGVTQTPRYLIKTRGQQVTLSCSPISGHRSVSWYQQTPGQGLQFLFEYFSETQRNKGNFPGRFSGRQFSNSRSEMNVSTLELGDSALYLCASSLLGTTSRNEQFFGPGTRLTVL.

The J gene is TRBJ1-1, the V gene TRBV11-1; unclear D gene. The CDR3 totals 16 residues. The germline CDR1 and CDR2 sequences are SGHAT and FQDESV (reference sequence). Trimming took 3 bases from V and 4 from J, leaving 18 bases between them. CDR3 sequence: CASSLNGHQEVTEAFF. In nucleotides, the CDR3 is TGTGCCAGCAGCTTGAACGGGCATCAGGAGGTCACTGAAGCTTTCTTT.

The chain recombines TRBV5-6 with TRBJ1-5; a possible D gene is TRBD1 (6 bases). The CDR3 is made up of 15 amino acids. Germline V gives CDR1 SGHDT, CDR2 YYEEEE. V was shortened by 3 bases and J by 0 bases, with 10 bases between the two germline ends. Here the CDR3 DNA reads TGTGCCAGCAGCTATTTAGGGGGTAGCAATCAGCCCCAGCATTTT. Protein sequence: CASSYLGGSNQPQHF.

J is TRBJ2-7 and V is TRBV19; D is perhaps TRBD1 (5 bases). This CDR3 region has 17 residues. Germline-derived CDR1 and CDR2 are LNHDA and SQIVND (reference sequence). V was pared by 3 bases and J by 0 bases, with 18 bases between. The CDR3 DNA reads TGTGCCAGTAGTATCAACCGCTGGGGCCCCAGCTCCTACGAGCAGTACTTC. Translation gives CASSINRWGPSSYEQYF.

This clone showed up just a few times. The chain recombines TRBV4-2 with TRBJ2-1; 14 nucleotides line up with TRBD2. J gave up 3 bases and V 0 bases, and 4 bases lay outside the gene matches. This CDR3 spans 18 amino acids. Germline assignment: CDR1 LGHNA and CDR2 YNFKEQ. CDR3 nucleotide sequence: TGTGCCAGCAGCCAAGAGGGACTAGCGGGAGCGAACTACAATGAGCAGTTCTTC. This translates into CASSQEGLAGANYNEQFF.

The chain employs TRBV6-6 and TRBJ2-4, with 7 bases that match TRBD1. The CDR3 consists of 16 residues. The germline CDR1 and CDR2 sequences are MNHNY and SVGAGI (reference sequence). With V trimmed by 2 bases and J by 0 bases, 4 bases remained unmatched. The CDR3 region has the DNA TGTGCCAGCAGTTACCTGACAGGGCTAGCCAAAAACATTCAGTACTTC. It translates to CASSYLTGLAKNIQYF.

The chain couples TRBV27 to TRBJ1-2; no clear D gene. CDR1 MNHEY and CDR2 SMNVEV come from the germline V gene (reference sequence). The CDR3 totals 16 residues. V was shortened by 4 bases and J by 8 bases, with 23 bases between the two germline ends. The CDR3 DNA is TGTGCCAGCAGTTCCCCCGGGGAAGGGAAGATACGGGGCTACACCTTC. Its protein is CASSSPGEGKIRGYTF.

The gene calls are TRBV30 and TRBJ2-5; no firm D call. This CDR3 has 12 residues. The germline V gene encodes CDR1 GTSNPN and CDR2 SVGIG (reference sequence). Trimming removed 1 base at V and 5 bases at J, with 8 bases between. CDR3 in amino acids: CAWSGRAETQYF. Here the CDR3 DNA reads TGTGCCTGGAGTGGACGGGCGGAGACCCAGTACTTC.

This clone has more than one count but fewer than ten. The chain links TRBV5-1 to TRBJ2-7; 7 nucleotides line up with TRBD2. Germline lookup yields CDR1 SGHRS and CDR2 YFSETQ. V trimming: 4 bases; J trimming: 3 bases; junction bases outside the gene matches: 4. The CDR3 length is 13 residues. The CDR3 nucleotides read TGCGCCAGCAGCCCAGGGAGGGACTACGAGCAGTACTTC. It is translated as CASSPGRDYEQYF.

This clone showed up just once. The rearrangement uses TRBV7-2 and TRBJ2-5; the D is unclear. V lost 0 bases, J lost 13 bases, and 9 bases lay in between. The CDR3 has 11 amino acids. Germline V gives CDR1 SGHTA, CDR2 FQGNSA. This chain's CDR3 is CASSLATSWYF. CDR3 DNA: TGTGCCAGCAGCTTAGCGACGAGCTGGTACTTC.

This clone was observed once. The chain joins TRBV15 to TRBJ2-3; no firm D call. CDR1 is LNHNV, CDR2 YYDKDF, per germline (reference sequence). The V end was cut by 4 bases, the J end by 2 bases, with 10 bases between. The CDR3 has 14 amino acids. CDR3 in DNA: TGTGCCACCAGCACCTGGTCCTCCACAGATACGCAGTATTTT. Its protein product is CATSTWSSTDTQYF.

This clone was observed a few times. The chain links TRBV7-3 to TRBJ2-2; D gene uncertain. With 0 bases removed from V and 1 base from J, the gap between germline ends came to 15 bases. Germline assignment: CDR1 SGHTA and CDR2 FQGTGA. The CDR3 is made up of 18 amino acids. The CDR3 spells CASSLTYGRQENTGELFF. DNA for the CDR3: TGTGCCAGCAGCTTAACCTATGGACGTCAGGAGAACACCGGGGAGCTGTTTTTT.

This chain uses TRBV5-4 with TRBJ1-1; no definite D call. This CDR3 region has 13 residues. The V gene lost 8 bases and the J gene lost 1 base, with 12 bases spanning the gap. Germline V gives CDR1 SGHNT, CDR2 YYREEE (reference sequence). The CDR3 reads CASKGPENTEAFF. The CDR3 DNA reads TGTGCCAGTAAGGGCCCGGAGAACACTGAAGCTTTCTTT. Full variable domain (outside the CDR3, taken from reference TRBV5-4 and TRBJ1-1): ETGVTQSPTHLIKTRGQQVTLRCSSQSGHNTVSWYQQALGQGPQFIFQYYREEENGRGNFPPRFSGLQFPNYSSELNVNALELDDSALYLCASKGPENTEAFFGQGTRLTVV.

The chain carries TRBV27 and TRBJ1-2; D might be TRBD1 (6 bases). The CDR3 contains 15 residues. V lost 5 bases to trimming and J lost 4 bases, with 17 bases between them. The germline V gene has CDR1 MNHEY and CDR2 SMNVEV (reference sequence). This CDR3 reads CASSPPDRTTYGYTF. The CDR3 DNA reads TGTGCCAGCAGTCCGCCGGACAGAACCACCTATGGCTACACCTTC.

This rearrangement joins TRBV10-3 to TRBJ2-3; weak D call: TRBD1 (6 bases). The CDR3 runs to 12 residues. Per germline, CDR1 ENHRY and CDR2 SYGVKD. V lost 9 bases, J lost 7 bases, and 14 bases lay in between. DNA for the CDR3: TGTGCCATTCGGACAGCGCTGAATACGCAGTATTTT. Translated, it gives CAIRTALNTQYF.

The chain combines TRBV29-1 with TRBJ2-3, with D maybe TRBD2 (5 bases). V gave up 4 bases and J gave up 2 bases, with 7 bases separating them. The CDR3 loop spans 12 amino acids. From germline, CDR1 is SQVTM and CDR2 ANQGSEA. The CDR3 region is CSVGGSTDTQYF. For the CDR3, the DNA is TGCAGCGTTGGAGGGTCCACAGATACGCAGTATTTT.

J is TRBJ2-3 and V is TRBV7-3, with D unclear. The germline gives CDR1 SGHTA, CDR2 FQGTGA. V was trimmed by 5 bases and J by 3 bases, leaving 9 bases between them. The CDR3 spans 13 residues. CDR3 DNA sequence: TGTGCCAGCAGCAACGACCCAACAGATACGCAGTATTTT. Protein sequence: CASSNDPTDTQYF.

CDR3 coding DNA: TGTGCCAGCAGCCAAAATCAGTACACTGAAGCTTTCTTT. Translated, it gives CASSQNQYTEAFF. The chain has TRBV14 and TRBJ1-1; no firm D call. The CDR3 extends over 13 amino acids. Trimming shortened V by 2 bases and J by 3 bases, and 7 bases separated the two germline ends. In germline, CDR1 is SGHDN, CDR2 FVKESK.

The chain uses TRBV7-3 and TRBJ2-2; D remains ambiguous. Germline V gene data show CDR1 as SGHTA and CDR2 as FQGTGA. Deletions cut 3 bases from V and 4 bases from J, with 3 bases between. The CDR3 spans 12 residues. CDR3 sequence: CASSFSTGELFF. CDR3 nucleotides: TGTGCCAGCAGCTTCAGCACCGGGGAGCTGTTTTTT.

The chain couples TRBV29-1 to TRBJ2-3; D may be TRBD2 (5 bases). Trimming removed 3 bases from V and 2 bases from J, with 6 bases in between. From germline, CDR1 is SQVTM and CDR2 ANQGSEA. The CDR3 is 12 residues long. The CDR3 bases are TGCAGCGTTGAGAGGGACACAGATACGCAGTATTTT. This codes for CSVERDTDTQYF.

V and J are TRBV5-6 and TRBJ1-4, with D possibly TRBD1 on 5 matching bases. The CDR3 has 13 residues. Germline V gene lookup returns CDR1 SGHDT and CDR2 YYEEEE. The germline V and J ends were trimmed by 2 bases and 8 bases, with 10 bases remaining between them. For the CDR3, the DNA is TGTGCCAGCAGCTTAGGGGTGGTAGAAAAACTGTTTTTT. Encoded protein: CASSLGVVEKLFF.

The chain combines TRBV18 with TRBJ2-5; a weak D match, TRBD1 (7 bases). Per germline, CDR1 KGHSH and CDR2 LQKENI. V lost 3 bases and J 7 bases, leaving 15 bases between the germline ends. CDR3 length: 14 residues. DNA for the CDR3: TGTGCCAGCTCACCGCGGGACAGATTGGGGACCCAGTACTTC. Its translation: CASSPRDRLGTQYF.